This TCR beta chain was obtained from a study of blood T cell repertoires in COVID-19. Produced via immunoSEQ multiplex PCR; TCRdb's table is partial and in-frame only. This sample has 150,000 to 170,000 clones, with around 84% found just once. J gave up 8 bases and V 5 bases, and 15 bases lay outside the gene matches. This CDR3 has 17 residues. Germline CDR1 reads SGHNT; CDR2 reads YENEEA. The sample was peripheral blood. This TCR was sampled from a woman aged 60-75 years with COVID-19, enrolled during active disease. This chain connects TRBV11-3 to TRBJ2-1; 10 positions agree with TRBD1. CDR3 nucleotides: TGTGCCAGCAGCCTATCGACCGGGACAGGGGTTTTGTATGAGCAGTTCTTC. Translated, it gives CASSLSTGTGVLYEQFF.